These 30 T cell receptor beta chains originate from one sample sequenced in a study of blood T cell repertoires in COVID-19. Profiling relied on immunoSEQ multiplex PCR, and the TCRdb table lists in-frame clones only, not all of them. Of 80,000 to 95,000 clones detected, 75% to 85% appear once; the ten largest clones hold roughly 4.8%. Specimen: peripheral blood. These receptors came from an older man with COVID-19, enrolled during active disease.

The V gene is TRBV28, the J gene TRBJ2-4, with TRBD2 matching over 7 bases. Germline CDR1 reads MDHEN; CDR2 reads SYDVKM. Germline trimming cut 5 bases from V and 8 bases from J; bases unmatched to any gene: 12. The CDR3 is made up of 15 amino acids. The DNA for the CDR3 is TGTGCCAGCAGTCGCGTGGGGCAGGGAGGGGACATTCAGTACTTC. Translation gives CASSRVGQGGDIQYF. Full variable domain (rest looked up from reference TRBV28 and TRBJ2-4): DVKVTQSSRYLVKRTGEKVFLECVQDMDHENMFWYRQDPGLGLRLIYFSYDVKMKEKGDIPEGYSVSREKKERFSLILESASTNQTSMYLCASSRVGQGGDIQYFGAGTRLSVL.

This chain links TRBV19 with TRBJ1-2; D is unresolved. V was pared by 5 bases and J by 4 bases, with 17 bases between. CDR3 length: 15 amino acids. CDR1 and CDR2 from the germline V gene are LNHDA and SQIVND (reference sequence). DNA for the CDR3: TGTGCCAGTAGTCCTGGGGAGCCCCGGATCTATGGCTACACCTTC. Its translation: CASSPGEPRIYGYTF.

The V call is TRBV10-3, the J call TRBJ2-2; 7 bases match TRBD1. The V and J ends lost 8 bases and 6 bases, in that order; junction bases with no gene match: 6. CDR1 ENHRY and CDR2 SYGVKD come from the germline V gene. This CDR3 is built from 13 residues. The CDR3 protein is CAIADREAGELFF. CDR3 DNA: TGTGCCATCGCCGACAGGGAAGCCGGGGAGCTGTTTTTT.

The rearrangement links TRBV6-5 to TRBJ1-5; no clear D gene. Trimming pared 5 bases from V and 0 bases from J, leaving 11 bases between. The CDR3 has 15 amino acids. CDR1 MNHEY and CDR2 SVGAGI come from the germline V gene. CDR3 nucleotide sequence: TGTGCCAGCAGTCCGACCGGGTATAGCAATCAGCCCCAGCATTTT. It translates to CASSPTGYSNQPQHF.

This chain links TRBV2 with TRBJ1-2, with TRBD1 matching 8 bases. The CDR3 is 12 amino acids. CDR1 and CDR2 (germline): SNHLY, FYNNEI. V was clipped by 7 bases and J by 7 bases; unmatched bases: 5. The CDR3 loop is CASTQGAVGYTF. As DNA, the CDR3 is TGTGCCAGCACGCAGGGGGCAGTTGGCTACACCTTC.

The J gene is TRBJ1-5, the V gene TRBV7-8; weak D call: TRBD1 (5 bases). The V gene lost 0 bases and the J gene lost 3 bases, with 12 bases spanning the gap. Per the germline V gene, CDR1 is SGHVS and CDR2 is FQNEAQ. The CDR3 totals 16 residues. Here the CDR3 reads CASSLAGGVANQPQHF. In nucleotides, the CDR3 is TGTGCCAGCAGCTTAGCGGGAGGGGTGGCCAATCAGCCCCAGCATTTT.

J is TRBJ1-5 and V is TRBV30; D is undetermined. This CDR3 spans 14 amino acids. V was pared by 4 bases and J by 3 bases, with 13 bases between. Germline values: CDR1 GTSNPN, CDR2 SVGIG (reference sequence). CDR3 protein: CAWNDGRPNQPQHF. CDR3 coding DNA: TGTGCCTGGAACGACGGGAGACCCAATCAGCCCCAGCATTTT.

The V gene is TRBV28, the J gene TRBJ2-5; TRBD2 aligns across 8 bases. J lost 5 bases, V lost 4 bases, and 12 bases had no gene match. CDR1 is MDHEN, CDR2 SYDVKM, per germline. The CDR3 totals 16 residues. The CDR3 protein is CASSSPLKAGVETQYF. CDR3 DNA sequence: TGTGCCAGCAGTTCCCCGTTAAAAGCGGGAGTTGAGACCCAGTACTTC.

This rearrangement joins TRBV11-2 to TRBJ1-2; D not certain. This CDR3 region has 15 residues. CDR1 is SGHAT and CDR2 is FQNNGV in the germline V gene. V lost 5 bases to trimming and J lost 1 base, with 14 bases between them. The DNA for the CDR3 is TGTGCCAGCAGCCTTGTGCAGACTGTTAACTATGGCTACACCTTC. Translation: CASSLVQTVNYGYTF.

The chain combines TRBV19 with TRBJ2-5, with D perhaps matching TRBD1 (5 bases). Trimming removed 0 bases from V and 7 bases from J, with 12 bases in between. The V gene's germline CDR1 is LNHDA and CDR2 SQIVND (reference sequence). CDR3 size: 14 residues. As DNA, the CDR3 is TGTGCCAGTAGTATAGAAGGGGTAGGCGGGACCCAGTACTTC. The encoded protein is CASSIEGVGGTQYF. Complete variable domain (other parts from reference TRBV19 and TRBJ2-5): DGGITQSPKYLFRKEGQNVTLSCEQNLNHDAMYWYRQDPGQGLRLIYYSQIVNDFQKGDIAEGYSVSREKKESFPLTVTSAQKNPTAFYLCASSIEGVGGTQYFGPGTRLLVL.

This clone has ten or more counts. The J gene is TRBJ2-7, the V gene TRBV5-1; TRBD1 is a possible D gene (6 bases). Trimming took off 4 bases at V and 6 bases at J, with 20 bases between the two ends. Germline CDR1 is SGHRS and CDR2 is YFSETQ. The CDR3 totals 15 residues. CDR3 region: CASSLQTGSLGEQYF. The DNA for the CDR3 is TGCGCCAGCAGCCTTCAAACAGGGTCCCTTGGCGAGCAGTACTTC.

CDR3 protein: CSAGPSGAETQYF. CDR3 nucleotide sequence: TGCAGCGCTGGCCCCAGCGGGGCAGAGACCCAGTACTTC. This sequence joins TRBV29-1 and TRBJ2-5; 7 nucleotides agree with TRBD2. The CDR3 sequence is 13 residues long. The germline CDR1 and CDR2 sequences are SQVTM and ANQGSEA. After removal of 7 bases from V and 4 bases from J, the junction contained 9 bases not matched to a gene.

CDR3 sequence reads: CASSQVPGSGIYNEQFF. CDR3 DNA sequence: TGCGCCAGCAGCCAAGTGCCGGGTAGCGGAATTTACAATGAGCAGTTCTTC. The V gene is TRBV4-1, the J gene TRBJ2-1, with D perhaps matching TRBD2 (6 bases). The CDR3 covers 17 residues. The germline gives CDR1 MGHRA, CDR2 YSYEKL. Deletions cut 1 base from V and 4 bases from J, with 17 bases between.

The chain recombines TRBV7-2 with TRBJ2-1; TRBD1 matches at 7 bases. Germline CDR1 is SGHTA and CDR2 is FQGNSA. The ends lost 2 bases at V and 15 bases at J; junction bases unmatched: 10. This CDR3 has 13 residues. The CDR3 spells CASSLKGARVGFF. For the CDR3, the DNA is TGTGCCAGCAGCTTAAAGGGGGCAAGAGTTGGGTTCTTC.

The chain is built from TRBV4-1 and TRBJ1-1; tentative D call: TRBD1 (5 bases). This CDR3 is built from 17 residues. Trimming stripped 4 bases from V and 0 bases from J, with 18 bases between. Germline V lookup: CDR1 MGHRA, CDR2 YSYEKL. This chain's CDR3 is CASSPRTLQFMNTEAFF. The DNA for the CDR3 is TGCGCCAGCAGCCCCCGGACACTTCAGTTCATGAACACTGAAGCTTTCTTT.

The chain carries TRBV21-1 and TRBJ1-4; the DNA was not used to check the table's D call, TRBD1. TRBV21-1 is labeled a pseudogene. The CDR3 is 15 amino acids. For the CDR3, the DNA is TGTGCCAGCAGCAAAACCGAGACACCTAATGAAAAACTGTTTTTT. This translates into CASSKTETPNEKLFF.

The chain couples TRBV23-1 to TRBJ1-5, with 7 positions matching TRBD1. TRBV23-1 carries the ORF label, with uncertain function. The CDR3 is 16 amino acids. V shed 4 bases, J shed 7 bases, and the junction held 13 bases outside the gene matches. The CDR3 protein is CASSPRPNRGRQPQHF. The CDR3 region has the DNA TGCGCCAGCAGTCCCCGTCCAAACAGGGGCCGCCAGCCCCAGCATTTT.

The rearrangement uses TRBV20-1 and TRBJ2-5, with a tentative D call TRBD1 (5 bases). Germline CDR1 reads DFQATT; CDR2 reads SNEGSKA (reference sequence). V lost 3 bases to trimming and J lost 5 bases, with 19 bases between them. The CDR3 is 15 residues long. CDR3 sequence reads: CSASPRQGMWETQYF. CDR3 DNA: TGCAGTGCTAGTCCCCGCCAGGGTATGTGGGAGACCCAGTACTTC.

This rearrangement joins TRBV7-7 to TRBJ2-7; 8 nucleotides agree with TRBD1. The CDR3 consists of 17 residues. Germline CDR1 reads SSHAT; CDR2 reads FNYEAQ (reference sequence). The trim removed 1 base at V and 3 bases at J, leaving 11 bases unmatched. The CDR3 protein is CASSLVIDRGRVYEQYF. The CDR3 region has the DNA TGTGCCAGCAGCTTAGTAATCGACAGGGGAAGGGTCTACGAGCAGTACTTC.

The V gene is TRBV29-1, the J gene TRBJ2-1, with TRBD1 matching over 8 bases. J was trimmed by 2 bases and V by 1 base; bases with no gene match: 4. The germline V gene encodes CDR1 SQVTM and CDR2 ANQGSEA. This CDR3 contains 15 residues. The CDR3 sequence is CSVEGTGGTYNEQFF. CDR3 DNA sequence: TGCAGCGTTGAAGGAACAGGGGGGACCTACAATGAGCAGTTCTTC.

The rearrangement uses TRBV27 and TRBJ1-4; TRBD1 is a possible D gene (6 bases). The CDR3 has 16 amino acids. The germline gives CDR1 MNHEY, CDR2 SMNVEV (reference sequence). Trimming left V 4 bases short and J 5 bases short, with 17 bases between. The CDR3 DNA follows: TGTGCCAGCAGTTCCCAGCGGACAGTATCCAATGAAAAACTGTTTTTT. Encoded protein: CASSSQRTVSNEKLFF. Looking up the rest from reference TRBV27 and TRBJ1-4 gives the full variable domain: EAQVTQNPRYLITVTGKKLTVTCSQNMNHEYMSWYRQDPGLGLRQIYYSMNVEVTDKGDVPEGYKVSRKEKRNFPLILESPSPNQTSLYFCASSSQRTVSNEKLFFGSGTQLSVL.

This clone was found a few times. The chain uses TRBV28 and TRBJ2-7, with TRBD2 matching over 13 bases. The CDR3 loop spans 17 amino acids. Losses at the gene ends were 2 bases for V and 5 bases for J; bases not matched to a gene: 9. CDR1 is MDHEN, CDR2 SYDVKM, per germline. The CDR3 reads CASSLPLLAGGPNEQYF. The CDR3 bases are TGTGCCAGCAGTTTACCCCTACTAGCGGGAGGGCCCAACGAGCAGTACTTC.

The chain recombines TRBV5-1 with TRBJ1-6; the D gene is possibly TRBD1 (5 bases). The CDR3 consists of 15 residues. The V end was cut by 0 bases, the J end by 7 bases, with 11 bases between. Germline CDR1 reads SGHRS; CDR2 reads YFSETQ. The CDR3 here is CASSLVGEVNSPLHF. The CDR3 nucleotides read TGCGCCAGCAGCTTGGTAGGGGAAGTGAATTCACCCCTCCACTTT. The complete variable domain, with remaining parts taken from reference TRBV5-1 and TRBJ1-6, reads KAGVTQTPRYLIKTRGQQVTLSCSPISGHRSVSWYQQTPGQGLQFLFEYFSETQRNKGNFPGRFSGRQFSNSRSEMNVSTLELGDSALYLCASSLVGEVNSPLHFGNGTRLTVT.

In DNA, the CDR3 is TGTGCCAGCAGCTTAGGGCGAGCGGGGTTCTACGAGCAGTACTTC. Translated: CASSLGRAGFYEQYF. V is TRBV11-3 and J is TRBJ2-7; TRBD2 aligns across 7 bases. The V gene end was trimmed by 1 base and the J gene end by 3 bases; junction bases not matched to a gene: 6. Germline V gene sequence: CDR1 SGHNT, CDR2 YENEEA. The CDR3 is made up of 15 amino acids. Together with reference TRBV11-3 and TRBJ2-7, the CDR3 gives the full variable domain: EAGVVQSPRYKIIEKKQPVAFWCNPISGHNTLYWYLQNLGQGPELLIRYENEEAVDDSQLPKDRFSAERLKGVDSTLKIQPAELGDSAVYLCASSLGRAGFYEQYFGPGTRLTVT.

The chain couples TRBV6-5 to TRBJ1-1; 8 positions match TRBD1. V gave up 4 bases and J gave up 10 bases; unmatched junction bases: 5. The germline CDR1 and CDR2 sequences are MNHEY and SVGAGI. The CDR3 extends over 12 amino acids. CDR3 residues: CASSSQGARAFF. The CDR3 bases are TGTGCCAGCAGTTCCCAGGGGGCGCGAGCTTTCTTT.

This chain links TRBV4-3 with TRBJ2-5, with TRBD2 matching 10 bases. V trimming: 1 base; J trimming: 3 bases; junction bases outside the gene matches: 8. The CDR3 runs 17 residues. The V gene's germline CDR1 is LGHNA and CDR2 YSLEER. CDR3 DNA sequence: TGCGCCAGCAGCCAAGGTCTAGCGGGGGCCACCGAAGAGACCCAGTACTTC. The encoded protein is CASSQGLAGATEETQYF.

This chain uses TRBV5-4 with TRBJ1-2; D unclear. CDR3 length equals 14 residues. V was trimmed by 3 bases and J by 8 bases, leaving 17 bases between them. Germline V lookup: CDR1 SGHNT, CDR2 YYREEE (reference sequence). CDR3 sequence: CASSSAVKSRGYTF. The DNA of the CDR3 is TGTGCCAGCAGCTCAGCGGTGAAAAGTAGAGGCTACACCTTC.

For this clone: Its ends do not fully match the called genes, so a read error is possible. This chain uses TRBV7-6 with TRBJ2-5; 12 nucleotides match TRBD2. The CDR3 loop spans 15 amino acids. Germline V lookup: CDR1 SGHVS, CDR2 FNYEAQ. CDR3 sequence (DNA): TGTGCCAGCAGCCTAGCGGGGGGGCCCCTGGAGACCCAGTACTTC. Amino acid sequence: CASSLAGGPLETQYF. Full variable domain (outside the CDR3, taken from reference TRBV7-6 and TRBJ2-5): GAGVSQSPRYKVTKRGQDVALRCDPISGHVSLYWYRQALGQGPEFLTYFNYEAQQDKSGLPNDRFSAERPEGSISTLTIQRTEQRDSAMYRCASSLAGGPLETQYFGPGTRLLVL.

The chain is built from TRBV11-2 and TRBJ2-7; 8 bases are shared with TRBD2. Trimming removed 1 base from V and 6 bases from J; junction bases left unmatched: 5. From germline, CDR1 is SGHAT and CDR2 FQNNGV. The CDR3 sequence is 14 residues long. The CDR3 spells CASSLAGGLREQYF. CDR3 sequence (DNA): TGTGCCAGCAGCTTAGCGGGGGGGCTGCGCGAGCAGTACTTC.

The rearrangement joins TRBV5-5 to TRBJ2-5; 8 positions match TRBD1. CDR1 is SGHKS, CDR2 YYEKEE, per germline (reference sequence). Losses at the gene ends were 4 bases for V and 5 bases for J; bases not matched to a gene: 7. This CDR3 spans 14 amino acids. For the CDR3, the DNA is TGTGCCAGCAGCCCAGGACAGGGTTGGGAGACCCAGTACTTC. Translated, it gives CASSPGQGWETQYF.